This entry describes one T cell receptor (beta chain). Its antigen is not identified. Assay: immunoSEQ multiplex PCR; the TCRdb copy retains only in-frame clones and omits some. The sample gives over 150,000 clones, around 90% of which show up once; less than 0.55% is in the top ten. Trimming removed 10 bases from V and 7 bases from J; junction bases left unmatched: 13. This CDR3 spans 14 amino acids. The germline CDR1 and CDR2 sequences are LNHDA and SQIVND (reference sequence). This record belongs to a study of T cell responses to AZD1222 COVID-19 vaccine. Points from the study as a whole: Most donors were white British, females outnumbered males, and clonal diversity was possibly underestimated. Only after the peak T cell response were repertoires sampled.

The sample here was peripheral blood, taken on day 0 of AZD1222 vaccination. This chain joins TRBV19 and TRBJ1-2; 9 nucleotides agree with TRBD1. The TCR sequence derives from an adult in good health. As DNA, the CDR3 is TGTGCCACCTCGGTCGGACAGGGGCTCGGTGGCTACACCTTC. The encoded protein is CATSVGQGLGGYTF.